These 21 T cell receptor beta chains were all obtained from the same sample, sequenced in a study of cytomegalovirus exposure and HLA in healthy donors. PCR involved 60 Vbeta and 13 Jbeta primers. Profiling relied on immunoSEQ multiplex PCR, and the TCRdb table lists in-frame clones only, not all of them. The sample table includes 50,000 to 70,000 clones. The sample taken for sequencing was PBMCs. The receptors were sampled from a woman aged 18-35 years in good health and CMV-seronegative.

The rearrangement links TRBV7-3 to TRBJ1-1, with D unclear. The CDR3 has 13 residues. The germline V gene encodes CDR1 SGHTA and CDR2 FQGTGA. With 8 bases removed from V and 0 bases from J, the gap between germline ends came to 10 bases. The CDR3 protein is CASGPGMNTEAFF. The CDR3 coding sequence is TGTGCCAGCGGTCCGGGGATGAACACTGAAGCTTTCTTT.

The chain has TRBV5-1 and TRBJ2-5, with 10 bases aligning to TRBD1. The CDR3 is 15 amino acids. Trimming cost V 4 bases and J 5 bases; bases outside gene matches: 8. Germline loops: CDR1 SGHRS, CDR2 YFSETQ. The CDR3 here is CASSNRQGARETQYF. The CDR3 DNA reads as TGCGCCAGCAGCAACCGACAGGGGGCGAGGGAGACCCAGTACTTC.

V gene TRBV6-1 combines with J gene TRBJ1-1; 7 bases are shared with TRBD1. The CDR3 totals 14 residues. V lost 6 bases, J lost 5 bases, and 9 bases stayed unmatched. Germline CDR1 MNHNS, CDR2 SASEGT. The CDR3 DNA is TGTGCCAGCAGATTTGAAAGGGGGCGGACTGAAGCTTTCTTT. This sequence encodes CASRFERGRTEAFF.

For this clone: Within the sample, other DNA sequences also encode this same CDR3. The chain is built from TRBV5-1 and TRBJ1-2; the match to TRBD1 covers 10 bases. Losses at the gene ends were 4 bases for V and 5 bases for J; bases not matched to a gene: 5. The CDR3 has 14 residues. Germline lookup yields CDR1 SGHRS and CDR2 YFSETQ. CDR3 coding DNA: TGCGCCAGCAGCCCGGGACAGGGGCGGTATGGCTACACCTTC. It codes for CASSPGQGRYGYTF.

This chain joins TRBV10-3 and TRBJ1-5, with D possibly TRBD1 on 6 matching bases. Trimming removed 6 bases at V and 0 bases at J, with 15 bases between. This CDR3 has 16 amino acids. Germline V gives CDR1 ENHRY, CDR2 SYGVKD. In DNA form, the CDR3 reads TGTGCCATCAGCCAACCAGGGGCTTATAGCAATCAGCCCCAGCATTTT. Protein: CAISQPGAYSNQPQHF.

The chain links TRBV5-1 to TRBJ1-6, with 8 bases fitting TRBD1. CDR1 SGHRS and CDR2 YFSETQ come from the germline V gene. After removal of 5 bases from V and 9 bases from J, the junction contained 10 bases not matched to a gene. This CDR3 spans 15 amino acids. The CDR3 DNA reads TGCGCCAGCAGTTATTCAGGGGGCGGTGGTTCACCCCTCCACTTT. Translating gives CASSYSGGGGSPLHF. Full variable domain (remainder filled in from reference TRBV5-1 and TRBJ1-6): KAGVTQTPRYLIKTRGQQVTLSCSPISGHRSVSWYQQTPGQGLQFLFEYFSETQRNKGNFPGRFSGRQFSNSRSEMNVSTLELGDSALYLCASSYSGGGGSPLHFGNGTRLTVT.

V is TRBV2 and J is TRBJ2-1, with D possibly matching TRBD1 (5 bases). From germline, CDR1 is SNHLY and CDR2 FYNNEI. The CDR3 totals 13 residues. Trimming pared 5 bases from V and 9 bases from J, leaving 14 bases between. The CDR3 loop is CASSSVERGEQFF. The CDR3 nucleotides read TGTGCCAGCAGTTCTGTTGAAAGGGGTGAGCAGTTCTTC.

The genes are TRBV6-1 and TRBJ2-2; D perhaps matches TRBD2 (7 bases). The germline CDR1 and CDR2 sequences are MNHNS and SASEGT. V was cut by 2 bases and J by 3 bases, with 16 bases left in between. This CDR3 is 17 amino acids long. The CDR3 DNA reads as TGTGCCAGCAGTGAATGGGGGGGCGGGACGTACACCGGGGAGCTGTTTTTT. It encodes CASSEWGGGTYTGELFF.

The gene calls are TRBV29-1 and TRBJ1-3, with D hard to call. Between the trimmed V and J ends, which lost 7 bases and 2 bases, there was a span of 15 bases. This CDR3 has 14 residues. Germline CDR1 is SQVTM and CDR2 is ANQGSEA. The CDR3 nucleotides are TGCAGCGCGGGGAGAGATAGCACTGGAAACACCATATATTTT. Its translation: CSAGRDSTGNTIYF.

The chain recombines TRBV5-1 with TRBJ1-4, with D perhaps matching TRBD1 (5 bases). The V gene lost 1 base and the J gene lost 7 bases, with 14 bases spanning the gap. The CDR3 is 15 residues long. The germline CDR1 and CDR2 sequences are SGHRS and YFSETQ. The CDR3 DNA is TGCGCCAGCAGCTTGTGGCAGGGAATTGGTGAAAAACTGTTTTTT. It specifies CASSLWQGIGEKLFF.

CDR3 sequence: CASSDTTANQPQHF. Written as DNA, the CDR3 is TGTGCCAGCAGTGACACTACGGCCAATCAGCCCCAGCATTTT. J is TRBJ1-5 and V is TRBV6-4; D is uncertain. This CDR3 comprises 14 residues. In germline, CDR1 is MRHNA, CDR2 SNTAGT. V was clipped by 2 bases and J by 3 bases, with 8 bases between them.

The rearrangement links TRBV4-1 to TRBJ2-7, with D maybe TRBD2 (5 bases). There are 12 residues in the CDR3. The germline V gene encodes CDR1 MGHRA and CDR2 YSYEKL. The germline V and J ends were trimmed by 8 bases and 7 bases, with 15 bases remaining between them. In nucleotides, the CDR3 is TGCGCCAGCGGTTTAGGAGGCTCTGAGCAGTACTTC. Amino acid sequence: CASGLGGSEQYF.

The chain has TRBV19 and TRBJ2-2; maybe TRBD2 (5 bases). V was clipped by 5 bases and J by 5 bases, with 15 bases between them. The CDR3 has 15 amino acids. Germline V lookup: CDR1 LNHDA, CDR2 SQIVND (reference sequence). The CDR3 spells CASSQKPPGTGELFF. The CDR3, as DNA: TGTGCCAGTAGTCAGAAACCTCCGGGGACCGGGGAGCTGTTTTTT.

The genes are TRBV5-4 and TRBJ2-7; D possibly corresponds to TRBD1 (6 bases). Germline loops: CDR1 SGHNT, CDR2 YYREEE (reference sequence). The V gene lost 5 bases and the J gene lost 2 bases, with 14 bases spanning the gap. CDR3 length: 14 residues. The CDR3 bases are TGTGCCAGCAGAAAGGGGGACGAGGCCTACGAGCAGTACTTC. Amino acid sequence: CASRKGDEAYEQYF. Full variable domain (outside the CDR3, taken from reference TRBV5-4 and TRBJ2-7): ETGVTQSPTHLIKTRGQQVTLRCSSQSGHNTVSWYQQALGQGPQFIFQYYREEENGRGNFPPRFSGLQFPNYSSELNVNALELDDSALYLCASRKGDEAYEQYFGPGTRLTVT.

The chain joins TRBV30 to TRBJ1-1, with D maybe TRBD1 (5 bases). Deletions cut 0 bases from V and 4 bases from J, with 12 bases between. Germline V gene sequence: CDR1 GTSNPN, CDR2 SVGIG (reference sequence). This CDR3 region has 14 residues. Here the CDR3 reads CAWSVMGRGTEAFF. The DNA for the CDR3 is TGTGCCTGGAGTGTAATGGGGAGGGGCACTGAAGCTTTCTTT.

The rearrangement joins TRBV7-2 to TRBJ1-5; D ambiguous. Germline V lookup: CDR1 SGHTA, CDR2 FQGNSA. V lost 3 bases and J 2 bases, leaving 11 bases between the germline ends. The CDR3 is 15 residues long. The CDR3 region has the DNA TGTGCCAGCAGCTTCGGGATGCCGGGCAATCAGCCCCAGCATTTT. This codes for CASSFGMPGNQPQHF. Full variable domain (rest looked up from reference TRBV7-2 and TRBJ1-5): GAGVSQSPSNKVTEKGKDVELRCDPISGHTALYWYRQSLGQGLEFLIYFQGNSAPDKSGLPSDRFSAERTGGSVSTLTIQRTQQEDSAVYLCASSFGMPGNQPQHFGDGTRLSIL.

The J gene is TRBJ2-5, the V gene TRBV11-2, with 7 bases identical to TRBD1. Trimming cost V 2 bases and J 5 bases; bases outside gene matches: 5. There are 14 residues in the CDR3. Germline V gene data show CDR1 as SGHAT and CDR2 as FQNNGV. CDR3: CASSLIGGHETQYF. CDR3 in DNA: TGTGCCAGCAGCTTAATAGGGGGCCACGAGACCCAGTACTTC.

The CDR3 nucleotides are TGTGCCAGCAGCCCCGGGACAGGGGACTATGGCTACACCTTC. The encoded protein is CASSPGTGDYGYTF. The chain couples TRBV7-3 to TRBJ1-2; 10 nucleotides match TRBD1. V dropped 5 bases and J dropped 3; count of bases not matched to a gene: 3. CDR3 length: 14 residues. CDR1 is SGHTA and CDR2 is FQGTGA in the germline V gene.

CDR3 loop: CASSHLTGTKDSPLHF. The CDR3 nucleotides read TGCGCCAGCAGCCACCTAACAGGAACCAAAGATTCACCCCTCCACTTT. The gene calls are TRBV4-1 and TRBJ1-6; tentative D call: TRBD1 (5 bases). The germline V gene has CDR1 MGHRA and CDR2 YSYEKL. The CDR3 is 16 amino acids. Trimming shortened V by 3 bases and J by 8 bases, and 17 bases separated the two germline ends.

V usage is TRBV25-1 and J usage is TRBJ2-5, with 8 positions matching TRBD2. CDR1 MGHDK and CDR2 SYGVNS come from the germline V gene. The junction had 9 bases not matched to a gene; V was cut back by 8 bases and J by 4 bases. The CDR3 is made up of 14 amino acids. CDR3 bases: TGTGCCAGCTGGCGGGGGGTCACGGGAGAGACCCAGTACTTC. Its translation: CASWRGVTGETQYF.

V usage is TRBV2 and J usage is TRBJ1-1; weak D call: TRBD1 (6 bases). Germline V gene data show CDR1 as SNHLY and CDR2 as FYNNEI. This CDR3 spans 14 amino acids. Trimming left V 2 bases short and J 5 bases short, with 12 bases between. CDR3 nucleotides: TGTGCCAGCAGTGAACAGGGGAAAGCGACTGAAGCTTTCTTT. Translating gives CASSEQGKATEAFF.